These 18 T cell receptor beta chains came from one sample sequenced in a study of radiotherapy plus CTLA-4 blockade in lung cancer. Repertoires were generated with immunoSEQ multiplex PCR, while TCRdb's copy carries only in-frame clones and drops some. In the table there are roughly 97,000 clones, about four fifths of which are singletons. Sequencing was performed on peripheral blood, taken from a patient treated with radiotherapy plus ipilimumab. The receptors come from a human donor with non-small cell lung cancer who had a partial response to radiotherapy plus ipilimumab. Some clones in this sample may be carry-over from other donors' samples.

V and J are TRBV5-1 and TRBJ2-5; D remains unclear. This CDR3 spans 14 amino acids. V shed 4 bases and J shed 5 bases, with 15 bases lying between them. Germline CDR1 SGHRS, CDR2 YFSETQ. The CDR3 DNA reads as TGCGCCAGCAGCCTCGGTGGGTGGAGCGAGACCCAGTACTTC. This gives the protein CASSLGGWSETQYF.

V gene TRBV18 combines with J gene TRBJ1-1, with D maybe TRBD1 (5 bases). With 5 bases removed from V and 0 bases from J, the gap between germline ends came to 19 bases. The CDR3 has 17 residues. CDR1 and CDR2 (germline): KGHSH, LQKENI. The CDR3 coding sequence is TGTGCCAGCTCAACCTCGGGGGACCTAGTGGTGAACACTGAAGCTTTCTTT. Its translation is CASSTSGDLVVNTEAFF.

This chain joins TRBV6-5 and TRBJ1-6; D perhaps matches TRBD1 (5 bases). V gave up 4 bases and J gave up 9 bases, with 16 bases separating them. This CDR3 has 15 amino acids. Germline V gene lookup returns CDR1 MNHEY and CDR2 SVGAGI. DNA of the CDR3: TGTGCCAGCAGTTCTGTCTCGGGGGGGGGTTCACCCCTCCACTTT. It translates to CASSSVSGGGSPLHF.

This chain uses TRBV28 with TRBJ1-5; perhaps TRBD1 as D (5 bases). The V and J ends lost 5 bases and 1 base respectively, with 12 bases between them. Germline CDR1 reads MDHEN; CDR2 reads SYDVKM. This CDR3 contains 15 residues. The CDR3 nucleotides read TGTGCCAGCAGTCGGGTTAAGGGGAGCAATCAGCCCCAGCATTTT. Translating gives CASSRVKGSNQPQHF.

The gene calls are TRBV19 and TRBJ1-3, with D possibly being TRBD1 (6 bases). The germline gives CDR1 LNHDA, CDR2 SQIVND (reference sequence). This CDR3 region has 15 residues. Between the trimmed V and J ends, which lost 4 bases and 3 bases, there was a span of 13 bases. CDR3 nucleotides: TGTGCCAGTAGTACCCTGGGACAAGGTGGAAACACCATATATTTT. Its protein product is CASSTLGQGGNTIYF.

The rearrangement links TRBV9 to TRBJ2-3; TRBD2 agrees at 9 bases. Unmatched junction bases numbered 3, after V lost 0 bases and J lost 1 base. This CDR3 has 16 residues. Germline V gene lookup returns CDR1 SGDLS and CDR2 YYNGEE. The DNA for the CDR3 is TGTGCCAGCAGCGTAGGTCCTAGCGGGGGCACAGATACGCAGTATTTT. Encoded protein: CASSVGPSGGTDTQYF.

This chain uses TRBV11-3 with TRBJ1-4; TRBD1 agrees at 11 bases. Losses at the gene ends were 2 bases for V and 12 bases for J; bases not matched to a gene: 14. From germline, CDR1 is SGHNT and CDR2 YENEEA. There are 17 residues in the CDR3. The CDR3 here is CASSLNSGTGGFSELFF. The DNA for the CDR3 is TGTGCCAGCAGCTTAAATTCGGGGACAGGGGGGTTCTCGGAACTGTTTTTT. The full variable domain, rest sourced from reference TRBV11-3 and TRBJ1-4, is EAGVVQSPRYKIIEKKQPVAFWCNPISGHNTLYWYLQNLGQGPELLIRYENEEAVDDSQLPKDRFSAERLKGVDSTLKIQPAELGDSAVYLCASSLNSGTGGFSELFFGSGTQLSVL.

CDR3 residues: CASSVQAGVVGEQFF. The CDR3, as DNA: TGTGCCAGCAGCGTTCAAGCGGGAGTGGTGGGTGAGCAGTTCTTC. The V gene is TRBV11-2, the J gene TRBJ2-1; 8 bases are a match to TRBD2. V lost 5 bases and J lost 9; bases outside the gene matches: 12. This CDR3 region has 15 residues. Germline CDR1 and CDR2: SGHAT and FQNNGV.

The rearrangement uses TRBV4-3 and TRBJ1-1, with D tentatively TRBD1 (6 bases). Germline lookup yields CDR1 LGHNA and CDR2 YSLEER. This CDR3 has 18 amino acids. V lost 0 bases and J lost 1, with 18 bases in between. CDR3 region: CASSQERAGRGGNTEAFF. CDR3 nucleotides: TGCGCCAGCAGCCAAGAGAGAGCAGGAAGGGGGGGGAACACTGAAGCTTTCTTT.

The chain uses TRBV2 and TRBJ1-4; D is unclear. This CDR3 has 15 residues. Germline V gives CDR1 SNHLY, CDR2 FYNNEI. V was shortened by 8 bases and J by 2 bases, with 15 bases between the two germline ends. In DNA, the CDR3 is TGTGCCAGCCACCCTCGCGGGGTGACTAATGAAAAACTGTTTTTT. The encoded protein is CASHPRGVTNEKLFF.

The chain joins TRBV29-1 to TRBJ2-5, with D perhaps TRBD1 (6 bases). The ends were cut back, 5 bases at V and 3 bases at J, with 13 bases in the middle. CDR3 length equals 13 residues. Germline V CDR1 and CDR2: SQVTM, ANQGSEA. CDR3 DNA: TGCAGCGTTAATGTACAGGGTAAAGAGACCCAGTACTTC. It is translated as CSVNVQGKETQYF.

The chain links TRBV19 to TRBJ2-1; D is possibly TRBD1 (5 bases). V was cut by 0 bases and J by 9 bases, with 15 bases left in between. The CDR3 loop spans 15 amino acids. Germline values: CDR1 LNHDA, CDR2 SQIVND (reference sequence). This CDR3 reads CASSIEGSLRGEQFF. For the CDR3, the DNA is TGTGCCAGTAGTATAGAGGGCTCCCTAAGGGGTGAGCAGTTCTTC.

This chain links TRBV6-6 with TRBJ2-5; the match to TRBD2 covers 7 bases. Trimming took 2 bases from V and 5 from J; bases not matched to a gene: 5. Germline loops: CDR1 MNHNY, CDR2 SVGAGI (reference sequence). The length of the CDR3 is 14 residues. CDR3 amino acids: CASSYGGSSETQYF. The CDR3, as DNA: TGTGCCAGCAGTTACGGCGGGAGTAGTGAGACCCAGTACTTC.

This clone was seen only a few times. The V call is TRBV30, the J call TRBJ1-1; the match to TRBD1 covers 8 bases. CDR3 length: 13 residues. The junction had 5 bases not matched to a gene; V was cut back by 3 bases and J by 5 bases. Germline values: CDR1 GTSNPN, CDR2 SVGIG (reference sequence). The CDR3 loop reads CAWRRDRWTEAFF. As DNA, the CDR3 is TGTGCCTGGAGGAGGGACAGGTGGACTGAAGCTTTCTTT.

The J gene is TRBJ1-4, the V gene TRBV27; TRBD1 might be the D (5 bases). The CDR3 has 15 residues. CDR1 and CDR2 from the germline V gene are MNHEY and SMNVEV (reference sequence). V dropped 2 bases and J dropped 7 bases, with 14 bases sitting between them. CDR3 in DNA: TGTGCCAGCAGTTTAGGGCCGGGGAGGGGTGAAAAACTGTTTTTT. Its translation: CASSLGPGRGEKLFF.

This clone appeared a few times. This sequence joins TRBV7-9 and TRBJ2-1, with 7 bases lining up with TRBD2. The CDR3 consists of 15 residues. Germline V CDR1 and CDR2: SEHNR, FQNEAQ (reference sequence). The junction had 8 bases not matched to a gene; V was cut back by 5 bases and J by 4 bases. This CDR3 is CASSPWLAEYNEQFF. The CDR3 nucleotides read TGTGCCAGCAGCCCTTGGCTAGCGGAATACAATGAGCAGTTCTTC.

The CDR3 DNA is TGTGCCAGCACCATCTCTGGGGCCAACGTCCTGACTTTC. Translated, it gives CASTISGANVLTF. The rearrangement links TRBV28 to TRBJ2-6; no reliable D call. There are 13 residues in the CDR3. The germline V and J ends were trimmed by 7 bases and 0 bases, with 4 bases remaining between them. CDR1 and CDR2 from the germline V gene are MDHEN and SYDVKM.

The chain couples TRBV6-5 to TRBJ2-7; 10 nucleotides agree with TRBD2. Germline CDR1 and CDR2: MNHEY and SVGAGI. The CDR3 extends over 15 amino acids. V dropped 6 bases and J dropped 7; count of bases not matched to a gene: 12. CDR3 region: CASSQVTSGLGEQYF. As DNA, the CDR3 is TGTGCCAGCAGCCAAGTGACTAGCGGGTTAGGAGAGCAGTACTTC.